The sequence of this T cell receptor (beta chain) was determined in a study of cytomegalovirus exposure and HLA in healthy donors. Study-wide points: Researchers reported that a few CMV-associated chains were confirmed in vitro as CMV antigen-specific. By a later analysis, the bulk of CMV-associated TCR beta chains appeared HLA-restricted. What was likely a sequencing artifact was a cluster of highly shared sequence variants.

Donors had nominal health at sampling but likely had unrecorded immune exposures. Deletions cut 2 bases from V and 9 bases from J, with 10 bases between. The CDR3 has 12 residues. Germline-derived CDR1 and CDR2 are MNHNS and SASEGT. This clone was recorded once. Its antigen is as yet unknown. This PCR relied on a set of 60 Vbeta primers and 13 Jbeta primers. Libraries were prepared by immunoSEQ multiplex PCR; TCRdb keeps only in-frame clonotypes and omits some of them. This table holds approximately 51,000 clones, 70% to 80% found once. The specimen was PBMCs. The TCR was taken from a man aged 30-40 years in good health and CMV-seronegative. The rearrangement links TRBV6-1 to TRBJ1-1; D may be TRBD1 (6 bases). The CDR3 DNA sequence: TGTGCCAGCAGTGAACTAGACAGGCAAGCTTTCTTT. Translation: CASSELDRQAFF.